These T cell receptor beta chains were read from a single sample in a study of early T cells in non-severe SARS-CoV-2 infection. Using its own MiXCR run on the 5' RACE reads, TCRdb lists one record per CDR3 protein. The sample gives approximately 50,000 distinct CDR3 sequences, about a tenth of which show up once; about 16% is in the top ten. The sample taken for sequencing was whole blood. These receptors were obtained from an adult who was a healthcare worker with PCR-confirmed SARS-CoV-2 infection or an uninfected control (not recorded which). Each CDR3 is given with its conserved first and last residue. D genes are given only for firm matches. Clone sizes are given selectively: once, few, many, or a class where the clone is expanded.

>medium-sized|TRBV7-8|.|TRBJ2-1
TGTGCCAGCAGCTTATCCGCGGCGAGAGGGCAGTTCTTC
CASSLSAARGQFF
>many|TRBV28|.|TRBJ2-3
TGTGCCAGCAGTTTGATTCGAGGGGCGAGCACAGATACGCAGTATTTT
CASSLIRGASTDTQYF
>many|TRBV5-1|.|TRBJ1-3
TGCGCCAGCAGCCGCTTGGCGGGAAACACCATATATTTT
CASSRLAGNTIYF
>few|TRBV4-3|.|TRBJ1-1
TGCGCCAGCAGCCGGAACAGGAGAGACACTGAAGCTTTCTTT
CASSRNRRDTEAFF
>many|TRBV6-1|.|TRBJ1-2
TGTGCCAGCATTAGACAGAAGTCTAACTATGGCTACACCTTC
CASIRQKSNYGYTF
>few|TRBV7-3|.|TRBJ2-1
TGTGCCAGCAGCTTAGGCAGGGGTTATCAGGGTGAGCAGTTCTTC
CASSLGRGYQGEQFF
>.|TRBV5-6|.|TRBJ2-5
TGTGCCAGCAGCTTGGCCCTGGGAGAGGAGACCCAGTACTTC
CASSLALGEETQYF
>few|TRBV5-1|.|TRBJ2-7
TGCGCCAGCAGTCAGGCCACCGAGCAGTACTTC
CASSQATEQYF
>.|TRBV12-3/TRBV12-4|TRBD1|TRBJ1-2
TGTGCCAGCAGTTCGACAGGGACCTATGGCTACACCTTC
CASSSTGTYGYTF
>many|TRBV28|TRBD2|TRBJ2-3
TGTGCCAGCAGTCCCAGCGGGGCCACCTTAAGGAGCACAGATACGCAGTATTTT
CASSPSGATLRSTDTQYF
>.|TRBV6-2/TRBV6-3|.|TRBJ2-1
TGTGCCAGCAGTTATAGCCAGGTTGAGCAGTTCTTC
CASSYSQVEQFF
>.|TRBV12-3/TRBV12-4|.|TRBJ1-2
TGTGCCAGCAGTCCAGGGGCGAGAAACTATGGCTACACCTTC
CASSPGARNYGYTF
>.|TRBV10-3|.|TRBJ2-3
TGTGCCATCAGTGAGGGAGATACGCAGTATTTT
CAISEGDTQYF
>many|TRBV18|.|TRBJ2-6
TGTGCCAGCTCCCCACCACAGGTCTTAGTGTCTGGGGCCAACGTCCTGATTTTC
CASSPPQVLVSGANVLIF
>many|TRBV9|TRBD2|TRBJ2-1
TGTGCCAGCAGCGGGGGACTAGCGGCACTTCCGTCTGAGCAGTTCTTC
CASSGGLAALPSEQFF
>.|TRBV7-3|.|TRBJ2-5
TGTGCCAGCAGCTTTGGTAGAGAGGGGACCCAGTACTTC
CASSFGREGTQYF
>few|TRBV12-3/TRBV12-4|TRBD2|TRBJ2-1
TGTGCCAGCAGAAGTAGCGGGACGGGCTACAATGAGCAGTTCTTC
CASRSSGTGYNEQFF
>many|TRBV14|TRBD2|TRBJ2-3
TGTGCCAGCAGCAAGACTAGCGGGAGAAGTACAGATACGCAGTATTTT
CASSKTSGRSTDTQYF
>few|TRBV20-1|.|TRBJ2-7
TGCAGTGCTCCCTTTCGACAGGGAGGCTACGAGCAGTACTTC
CSAPFRQGGYEQYF
>few|TRBV4-3|.|TRBJ1-6
TGCGCCAGCAGCCCAAGGGTAACTGGTAATTCACCCCTCCACTTT
CASSPRVTGNSPLHF
>.|TRBV24-1|TRBD1|TRBJ2-3
TGTGCCAGCCAAGACAGGGGGCGATCGGATACGCAGTATTTT
CASQDRGRSDTQYF
>many|TRBV29-1|.|TRBJ2-3
TGCAGCGCCGAAATGTATACAGATACGCAGTATTTT
CSAEMYTDTQYF
>few|TRBV2|TRBD1|TRBJ2-3
TGTGCCAGCAGCGCGGACTCGACAGGGTCGGGGGATACGCAGTATTTT
CASSADSTGSGDTQYF
>.|TRBV24-1|.|TRBJ2-3
TGTGCCACCAGTGATCGCGGCGATACGCAGTATTTT
CATSDRGDTQYF
>many|TRBV27|TRBD1|TRBJ2-3
TGTGCCAGCAGTTTAGGCCAGGGGGTGAGCACAGATACGCAGTATTTT
CASSLGQGVSTDTQYF
>many|TRBV20-1|.|TRBJ2-4
TGCAGTGCTAGAGACCGGGGCCAAGCCAAAAACATTCAGTACTTC
CSARDRGQAKNIQYF
>.|TRBV13|.|TRBJ2-1
TGTGCCAGCGGACAGTTGGGCGAGGAGTACAATGAGCAGTTCTTC
CASGQLGEEYNEQFF
>many|TRBV6-2/TRBV6-3|TRBD1|TRBJ1-5
TGTGCCAGCAGTTACGAGACAGGGACTGATTGGAATCAGCCCCAGCATTTT
CASSYETGTDWNQPQHF
>few|TRBV7-6|TRBD2|TRBJ2-1
TGTGCCAGCAGCTCGCAGACTAGCGGACCATCGCCCTACAATGAGCAGTTCTTC
CASSSQTSGPSPYNEQFF
>few|TRBV28|TRBD2|TRBJ2-3
TGTGCCAGCAGCCCCAGCGGTAGCGGGAGGAGGGCGCAGTATTTT
CASSPSGSGRRAQYF
>few|TRBV25-1|.|TRBJ2-7
TGTGCCAGCAGTGGCTATCACGAGCAGTACTTC
CASSGYHEQYF
>.|TRBV2|TRBD2|TRBJ2-1
TGTGCCAGCAGTGAAATGATTAGCGGGAGGGATGAGCAGTTCTTC
CASSEMISGRDEQFF
>many|TRBV6-6|.|TRBJ1-5
TGTGCCAGCAGCCCGGATCAGCCCCAGCATTTT
CASSPDQPQHF
>many|TRBV5-1|.|TRBJ1-1
TGCGCCAGCAGCTTAGGTCGGAGTGAAGCTTTCTTT
CASSLGRSEAFF
>many|TRBV6-5|TRBD2|TRBJ2-1
TGTGCCAGCAGCCGAAGGTCAAGCGGGAGGAGCTCCTACAATGAGCAGTTCTTC
CASSRRSSGRSSYNEQFF
>many|TRBV7-3|.|TRBJ2-5
TGTGCCAGCAGCTCCAAGGCAGGGTCAGAGACCCAGTACTTC
CASSSKAGSETQYF
>many|TRBV9|.|TRBJ2-7
TGTGCCAGCAGTGTGGGGCACAGTTACGCGGAAGAGCAGTACTTC
CASSVGHSYAEEQYF
>many|TRBV6-6|.|TRBJ1-1
TGTGCCAGCAAAGAAGGCCGCCTCCGAACTGAAGCTTTCTTT
CASKEGRLRTEAFF
>many|TRBV2|TRBD1|TRBJ1-5
TGTGCCAGCAGGTACGGGACAGATCAGCCCCAGCATTTT
CASRYGTDQPQHF
>many|TRBV7-9|TRBD2|TRBJ2-7
TGTGCCAGCAGCCCCCCCGGACTAGCGGACACCTACGAGCAGTACTTC
CASSPPGLADTYEQYF
>many|TRBV3-1|.|TRBJ2-7
TGTGCCAGCAGCCAAGGACCCTCGGAGCAGTACTTC
CASSQGPSEQYF
>many|TRBV20-1|.|TRBJ1-6
TGCAGTGCTATGGGAAATAATTCACCCCTCCACTTT
CSAMGNNSPLHF
>many|TRBV20-1|.|TRBJ1-5
TGCAGTGCTAGTGCTTATAGCAATCAGCCCCAGCATTTT
CSASAYSNQPQHF
>medium-sized|TRBV7-9|.|TRBJ2-1
TGTGCCAGCAGCTTAGCCTTGACAAGAGTACAAGATGAGCAGTTCTTC
CASSLALTRVQDEQFF
>many|TRBV20-1|TRBD1|TRBJ2-7
TGCAGTGCCACCGGGACAGGGGGGACCTACGAGCAGTACTTC
CSATGTGGTYEQYF
>.|TRBV14|.|TRBJ1-1
TGTGCCAGCAGCTTCTGGACGGGTTCTCGGGTTGAAGCTTTCTTT
CASSFWTGSRVEAFF
>many|TRBV7-9|.|TRBJ1-1
TGTGCCAGCAGCTTACACAGCACAATGAACACTGAAGCTTTCTTT
CASSLHSTMNTEAFF